What follows is one TCR beta chain and its context. No antigen is known for it. Base qualities are not recorded, but no much larger clone differs from it by a single base. To sequence the TCRbeta CDR3 region, genomic DNA was isolated from the sorted cells. The immunoSEQ Assay was used for sequencing of TCRbeta CDR3 regions. Not all clones reach the TCRdb copy of this immuneACCESS table, which keeps in-frame sequences only. Checked studies attribute under half of the gap to unresolved V genes and leave the rest unexplained. In this sample the table shows about 61,000 clones, approximately 86% of which occur a single time. The biggest ten clones account for 1.2% of the sample. The data are from a study of OX40 agonist ivuxolimab in advanced cancers. Describing the broader study: The costimulatory receptor OX40 (CD134) was targeted by ivuxolimab, a fully human IgG2 agonistic monoclonal antibody. Intravenous ivuxolimab was administered to patients every 2 weeks at six dose levels: 0.01, 0.1, 0.3, 1.5, 3 and 10 mg/kg. Of the roughly 51 patients in dose escalation, about 20 had hepatocellular carcinoma, some 15 had melanoma, 9 had renal cell carcinoma and 9 had head and neck cancer. In the dose-escalation cohort, roughly 80% of patients were male, and the mean age was approximately 60 years, with a range of roughly 23 to 85. Prior anti-PD-1, anti-PD-L1 or anti-CTLA-4 therapy was permitted, and checkpoint inhibitors had been received by under 50% of dose-escalation patients. Partial responses occurred in three dose-escalation patients, of whom one had hepatocellular carcinoma and two had cutaneous melanoma. Peripheral TCRbeta sequencing aimed to test whether ivuxolimab altered TCR sequence diversity and caused clonal T-cell expansion. The paper covers the monotherapy dose-escalation part of the phase I ivuxolimab trial, which included N of about 50 patients.

Points the paper makes about the study in general: On average, CD8+ T cells showed more expanded clones than CD4+ T cells after ivuxolimab. In the 0.1-3.0 mg/kg groups, partial responders were among the patients with the lowest normalized peripheral clonal expansion, particularly in CD8+ T cells. Clonal expansion of both CD4+ and CD8+ blood T cells was observed from baseline to week 6 at doses 0.1 to 3.0 mg/kg. Low levels of normalized T-cell clonal expansion were also seen in some patients who did not respond. Which antigens the clonally expanded peripheral T cells were specific for was not determined.

Relative to germline, V is missing 6 bases and J is missing 2 bases, with 7 bases of the junction outside any gene match. As encoded in the germline V gene, CDR1 is MNHEY while CDR2 is SVGAGI. Measured from the cysteine to the phenylalanine, the CDR3 is 15 residues long. Only the CDR3 region is kept as DNA, spanning 45 bases read in frame from base 1. Patients with a history of autoimmune disease or receiving systemic immunosuppression were excluded from the trial. Peripheral blood for TCR sequencing was drawn from every dose cohort at baseline, at cycle 4 day 1 and at cycle 7 day 1. The samples were taken from a phase I, first-in-human, multicenter, open-label dose-escalation trial of ivuxolimab. Adults with locally advanced or metastatic melanoma, renal cell carcinoma, hepatocellular carcinoma or head and neck squamous cell carcinoma were enrolled in the trial. Before TCR sequencing, CD4+ T cells and CD8+ T cells were sorted from peripheral blood as separate populations.

The source material was CD4+ or CD8+ T cells sorted from blood, sampled in a trial of the OX40 agonist ivuxolimab. The rearrangement combines TRBV6-5 with TRBJ1-3; a stretch of 7 junction bases matches TRBD1. The sequence derives from an adult with an advanced solid tumor such as melanoma, head and neck, liver or kidney cancer. The DNA sequence follows: TGTGCCAGCAGCTCCCCAGGGGGGGCTGGAAACACCATATATTTT. It codes for CASSSPGGAGNTIYF.